This TCR beta chain was sequenced during a study of control samples from healthy donors and cancer patients. Sequencing used immunoSEQ multiplex PCR; TCRdb keeps in-frame clones, though not all of them. The sample records fewer than 110,000 clones, around 89% being singletons. The CDR3 covers 15 residues. V lost 3 bases to trimming and J lost 5 bases, with 16 bases between them. Germline V gene sequence: CDR1 KGHSH, CDR2 LQKENI. This clonotype originated in a man aged 55 to 69 with lung cancer. The chain carries TRBV18 and TRBJ2-5; TRBD2 might be the D (5 bases). Sequencing was carried out using PBMCs. For the CDR3, the DNA is TGTGCCAGCTCACCGGGCGAGGGCCGCCCGGAGACCCAGTACTTC. It is translated as CASSPGEGRPETQYF.